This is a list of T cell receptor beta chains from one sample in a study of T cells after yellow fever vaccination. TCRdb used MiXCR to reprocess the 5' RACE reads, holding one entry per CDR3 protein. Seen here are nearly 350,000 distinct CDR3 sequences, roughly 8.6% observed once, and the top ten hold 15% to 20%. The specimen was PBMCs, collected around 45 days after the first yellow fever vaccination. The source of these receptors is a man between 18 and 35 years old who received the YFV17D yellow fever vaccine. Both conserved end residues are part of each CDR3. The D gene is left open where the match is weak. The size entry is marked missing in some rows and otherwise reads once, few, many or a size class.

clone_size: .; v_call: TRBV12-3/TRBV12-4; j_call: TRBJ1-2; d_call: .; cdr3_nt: TGTGCCAGCAGTCACCGACAGGTTGGGGGCTACACCTTC; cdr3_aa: CASSHRQVGGYTF
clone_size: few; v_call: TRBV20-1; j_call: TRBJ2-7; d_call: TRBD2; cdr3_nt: TGCAGTGCTATAAGGCGGGGGGTCTCCTACGAGCAGTACTTC; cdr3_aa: CSAIRRGVSYEQYF
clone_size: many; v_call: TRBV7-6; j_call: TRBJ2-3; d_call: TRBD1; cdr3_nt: TGTGCCAGCAGCTTCCCCGGCGGGACAGGGAAAGATACGCAGTATTTT; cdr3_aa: CASSFPGGTGKDTQYF
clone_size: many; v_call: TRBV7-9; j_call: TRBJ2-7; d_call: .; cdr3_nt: TGTGCCAGCAGTTGGACGGCCGTCTCCTACGAGCAGTACTTC; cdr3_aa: CASSWTAVSYEQYF
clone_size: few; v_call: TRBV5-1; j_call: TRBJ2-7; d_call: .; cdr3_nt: TGCGCCAGCAGCTTGGGAGCAGGGCAGGCCGAGCAGTACTTC; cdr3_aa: CASSLGAGQAEQYF
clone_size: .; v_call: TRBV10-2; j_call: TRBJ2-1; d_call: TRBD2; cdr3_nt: TGTGCCTGCACCCAGGGTAGCGGGGGGCCTAACTACAATGAGCAGTTCTTC; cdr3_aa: CACTQGSGGPNYNEQFF
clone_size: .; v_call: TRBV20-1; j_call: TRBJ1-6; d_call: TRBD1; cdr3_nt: TGCAGTGCTCCCGACAGGGCCGGGTCCTATAATTCACCCCTCCACTTT; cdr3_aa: CSAPDRAGSYNSPLHF
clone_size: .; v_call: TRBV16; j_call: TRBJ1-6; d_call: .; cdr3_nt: TGTGCCAGCAGCTTTGGCTTTATCAGTTCACCCCTCCACTTT; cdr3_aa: CASSFGFISSPLHF
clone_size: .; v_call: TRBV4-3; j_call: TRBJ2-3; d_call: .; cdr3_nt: TGCGCCAGCAGCCAAGTACGCGAAGATACGCAGTATTTT; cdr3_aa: CASSQVREDTQYF
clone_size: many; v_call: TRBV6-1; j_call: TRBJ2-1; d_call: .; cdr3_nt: TGTGCCAGCAGGCGTAGGGGAGTGGTGTTGGATGAGCAGTTCTTC; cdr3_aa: CASRRRGVVLDEQFF
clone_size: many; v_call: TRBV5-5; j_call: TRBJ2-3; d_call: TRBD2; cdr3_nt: TGTGCCAGCAGCTTGCAGGCAACCCGACTAGCGTCCTCGGGTACGCAGTATTTT; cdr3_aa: CASSLQATRLASSGTQYF
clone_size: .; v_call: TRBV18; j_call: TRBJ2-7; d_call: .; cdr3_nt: TGTGCCAGCTCACCACCGAATGAACCGGGGGCGTACGAGCAGTACTTC; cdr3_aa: CASSPPNEPGAYEQYF
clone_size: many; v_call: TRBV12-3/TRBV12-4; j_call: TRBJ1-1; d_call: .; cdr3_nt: TGTGCCAGCAGTCCCAGGGTGGGGGACGGATCTGAAGCTTTCTTT; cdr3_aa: CASSPRVGDGSEAFF
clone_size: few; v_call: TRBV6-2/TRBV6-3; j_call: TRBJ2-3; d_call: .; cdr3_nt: TGTGCCAGCAGGGCCGCAGCGGGCACAGATACGCAGTATTTT; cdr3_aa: CASRAAAGTDTQYF
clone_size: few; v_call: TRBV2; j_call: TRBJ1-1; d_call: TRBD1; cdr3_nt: TGTGCCAGCAGTGTAGACAGGGGGCGTGGGACTGAAGCTTTCTTT; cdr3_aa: CASSVDRGRGTEAFF
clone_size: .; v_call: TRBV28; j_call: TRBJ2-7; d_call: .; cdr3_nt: TGTGCCAGCAGTGCAGGGGGGAACTCCTACGAGCAGTACTTC; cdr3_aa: CASSAGGNSYEQYF
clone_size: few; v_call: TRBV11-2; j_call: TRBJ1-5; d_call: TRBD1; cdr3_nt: TGTGCCAGCAGCCCCGGGACAGGGGCTACAAATCAGCCCCAGCATTTT; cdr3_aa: CASSPGTGATNQPQHF
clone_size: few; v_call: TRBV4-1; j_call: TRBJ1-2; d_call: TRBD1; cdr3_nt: TGCGCCAGCAGCCAAGAAAACAGGGGATATGGCTACACCTTC; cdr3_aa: CASSQENRGYGYTF
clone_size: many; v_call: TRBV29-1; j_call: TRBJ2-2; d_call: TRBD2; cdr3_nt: TGCAGCGTTGAAGACGGACGGGGGGGGACCGGGGAGCTGTTTTTT; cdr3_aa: CSVEDGRGGTGELFF
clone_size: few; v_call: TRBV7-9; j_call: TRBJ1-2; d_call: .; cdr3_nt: TGTGCCAGCAGCGCCCGCGCGTTGGCTGGTGGCTACACCTTC; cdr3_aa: CASSARALAGGYTF
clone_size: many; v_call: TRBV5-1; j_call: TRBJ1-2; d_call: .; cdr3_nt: TGCGCCAGCACCTTGGAAGAGGGGACCTACACCTTC; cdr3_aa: CASTLEEGTYTF
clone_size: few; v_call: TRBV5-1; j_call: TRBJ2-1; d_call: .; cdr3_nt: TGCGCCAGCAGCTTGGTGGCAGGGAGATACAATGAGCAGTTCTTC; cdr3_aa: CASSLVAGRYNEQFF
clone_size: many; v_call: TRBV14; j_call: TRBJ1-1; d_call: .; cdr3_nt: TGTGCCAGCAGCCCCCGCGGAGCGAACACTGAAGCTTTCTTT; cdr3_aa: CASSPRGANTEAFF
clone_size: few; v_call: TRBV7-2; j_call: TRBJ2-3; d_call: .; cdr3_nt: TGTGCCAGCAGCTTAATCTGGGACTCCTCATCAGATACGCAGTATTTT; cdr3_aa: CASSLIWDSSSDTQYF
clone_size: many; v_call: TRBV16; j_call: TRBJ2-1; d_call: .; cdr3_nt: TGTGCCAGCAGCCAACAGTTAGCTGCTTTAAATGAGCAGTTCTTC; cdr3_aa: CASSQQLAALNEQFF
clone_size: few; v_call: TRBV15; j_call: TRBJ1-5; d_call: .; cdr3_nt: TGTGCCACCAGCCCCATGGGAGGGGGCAATCAGCCCCAGCATTTT; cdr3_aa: CATSPMGGGNQPQHF
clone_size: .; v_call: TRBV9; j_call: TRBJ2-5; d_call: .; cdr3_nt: TGTGCCAGCAGCGTAGTATCTCAAGGAGAGACCCAGTACTTC; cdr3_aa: CASSVVSQGETQYF
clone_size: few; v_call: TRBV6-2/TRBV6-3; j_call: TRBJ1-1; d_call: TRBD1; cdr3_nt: TGTGCCAGCAGTGTAACAGGGGGTGTTGAAGCTTTCTTT; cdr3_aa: CASSVTGGVEAFF
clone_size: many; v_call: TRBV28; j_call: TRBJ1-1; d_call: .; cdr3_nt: TGTGCCAGCAGCAATTGGGGGGACACTGAAGCTTTCTTT; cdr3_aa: CASSNWGDTEAFF
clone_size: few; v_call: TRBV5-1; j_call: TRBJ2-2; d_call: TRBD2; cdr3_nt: TGCGCCAGCAGCCCGTCTAGCGGGGGTAACACCGGGGAGCTGTTTTTT; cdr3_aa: CASSPSSGGNTGELFF
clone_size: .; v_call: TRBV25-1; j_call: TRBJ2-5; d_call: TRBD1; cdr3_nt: TGTGCCAGTCGACAGGGGAGCTGGGCCCAGTACTTC; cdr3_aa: CASRQGSWAQYF
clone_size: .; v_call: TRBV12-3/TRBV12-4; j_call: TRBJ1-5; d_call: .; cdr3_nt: TGTGCCAGCAGTTCTGGCGCGACCACTCAGCCCCAGCATTTT; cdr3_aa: CASSSGATTQPQHF